Listed below are T cell receptor beta chains from one sample, sequenced in a study of cytomegalovirus exposure and HLA in healthy donors. TCRdb's table, derived via immunoSEQ multiplex PCR, lists solely in-frame clones and lacks some. The sample records 150,000 to 200,000 clones, about 63% being singletons. The specimen sequenced was PBMCs. The receptors come from a woman in her thirties or forties in good health and CMV-seropositive. Both conserved end residues are part of each CDR3. Each record gives: V gene, CDR3 protein.

V gene: TRBV5-4; CDR3 protein: CASSLGGRDVQETQYF
V gene: TRBV14; CDR3 protein: CASSQEIGDTRGLNYGYTF
V gene: TRBV5-1; CDR3 protein: CASSLGGTNQPQNF
V gene: TRBV4-3; CDR3 protein: CASSQEVGRLAGAVDTQYF
V gene: TRBV6-1; CDR3 protein: CASSEFHRVYGYTF
V gene: TRBV9; CDR3 protein: CASSPSTSGETQYF
V gene: TRBV7-2; CDR3 protein: CASSPTWGLAKNIQYF
V gene: TRBV6-5; CDR3 protein: CASSYGTGPNEKLFF
V gene: TRBV9; CDR3 protein: CASSLGLAGGIADTQYF
V gene: TRBV4-2; CDR3 protein: CASSQVGTNSYEQYF
V gene: TRBV11-2; CDR3 protein: CASSSPASPGTEAFF
V gene: TRBV6-1; CDR3 protein: CASMDSSYEQYF
V gene: TRBV19; CDR3 protein: CVLAVRSSYEQYF
V gene: TRBV11-3; CDR3 protein: CASSSRDRPMDEQYF
V gene: TRBV27; CDR3 protein: CASSSGQLGTGELFF
V gene: TRBV5-1; CDR3 protein: CASSVGTIYEQYF
V gene: TRBV20-1; CDR3 protein: CSARQGTEAFF
V gene: TRBV10-3; CDR3 protein: CAISEQANYGYTF